This T cell receptor (beta chain) originates from a study of blood T cell repertoires in COVID-19. As for the study in general: T cells, B-cell-depleted T cells, or PBMCs supplied cDNA or gDNA.

This CDR3 is built from 15 residues. The J segment lost 1 base and the V segment lost 3 bases, leaving 2 bases of the junction unmatched. Germline V gene sequence: CDR1 LNHDA, CDR2 SQIVND (reference sequence). The Seattle site enrolled patients during active infection and followed them longitudinally. The repertoire was sequenced with immunoSEQ multiplex PCR; TCRdb's copy has only in-frame clones and lacks some. The table lists more than 15,000 clones, around nine tenths of them singletons. The gene calls are TRBV19 and TRBJ2-2; 7 bases map to TRBD2. The sequence was collected from an elderly woman with COVID-19, enrolled during active disease. Sample: peripheral blood. CDR3 nucleotide sequence: TGTGCCAGTAGTATTGGCGGGAGGAACACCGGGGAGCTGTTTTTT. It specifies CASSIGGRNTGELFF. The full variable domain, completed using reference TRBV19 and TRBJ2-2, is DGGITQSPKYLFRKEGQNVTLSCEQNLNHDAMYWYRQDPGQGLRLIYYSQIVNDFQKGDIAEGYSVSREKKESFPLTVTSAQKNPTAFYLCASSIGGRNTGELFFGEGSRLTVL.